This is a list of T cell receptor beta chains from one sample in a study of T cells in Graves' hyperthyroidism and ophthalmopathy. TCRdb used MiXCR to reprocess the multiplex PCR reads, holding one entry per CDR3 protein. The table lists fewer than 700,000 distinct CDR3 sequences, around 15% of them singletons, with 3.5% to 4% in the top ten. The sample consisted of blood. These receptor sequences come from a woman under 40 with Graves' hyperthyroidism. Each CDR3 is given with its conserved first and last residue. The order of the fields is D gene, V gene, J gene, clone size, CDR3 protein, CDR3 DNA. D genes are given only for firm matches. Size is stated for part of the rows, as once, few or many counts, or as a class when the clone is expanded.

>NA|TRBV30|TRBJ2-7|many
CAWMRIDIFSYEQYF
TGTGCCTGGATGAGGATAGACATTTTTTCCTACGAGCAGTACTTC
>TRBD1|TRBV5-6|TRBJ2-7|few
CASNRDRAKYEQYF
TGTGCCAGCAACCGGGACAGGGCCAAGTACGAGCAGTACTTC
>NA|TRBV7-6|TRBJ1-1|NA
CASSPLRSSANTEAFF
TGTGCCAGCAGCCCGTTGCGGTCGTCAGCCAACACTGAAGCTTTCTTT
>TRBD1|TRBV5-1|TRBJ1-1|many
CASSWQGVEDTEAFF
TGCGCCAGCAGCTGGCAGGGGGTGGAAGACACTGAAGCTTTCTTT
>NA|TRBV4-1|TRBJ2-7|NA
CASSQDSRFGYEQYF
TGCGCCAGCAGCCAAGATTCCAGATTCGGGTACGAGCAGTACTTC
>TRBD1|TRBV3-1|TRBJ2-7|many
CASSISGQGYEQYF
TGTGCCAGCAGCATCTCGGGACAGGGCTACGAGCAGTACTTC
>TRBD1|TRBV2|TRBJ1-4|NA
CASGWTGEKLFF
TGTGCCAGCGGCTGGACAGGGGAAAAACTGTTTTTT
>TRBD1|TRBV7-9|TRBJ2-7|many
CASSLWDRVYEQYF
TGTGCCAGCAGCTTATGGGACAGGGTCTACGAGCAGTACTTC
>NA|TRBV11-2|TRBJ1-5|NA
CASSLSTSSNQPQHF
TGTGCCAGCAGCTTATCGACGAGTAGCAATCAGCCCCAGCATTTT
>TRBD2|TRBV29-1|TRBJ2-1|few
CSVGGLAGSEQFF
TGCAGCGTTGGGGGACTAGCGGGATCTGAGCAGTTCTTC
>TRBD2|TRBV12-3/TRBV12-4|TRBJ2-7|few
CASSLAGGWDEQYF
TGTGCCAGCAGTTTGGCGGGAGGGTGGGACGAGCAGTACTTC
>TRBD2|TRBV9|TRBJ2-7|few
CASSVAIAGEQYF
TGTGCCAGCAGCGTAGCTATAGCGGGAGAGCAGTACTTC
>NA|TRBV3-2|TRBJ2-7|few
CASSHRRCYEQYF
TGTGCCAGCAGCCACCGGCGGTGCTACGAGCAGTACTTC
>NA|TRBV29-1|TRBJ2-7|NA
CSVEGDGYEQYF
TGCAGCGTTGAAGGGGACGGCTACGAGCAGTACTTC
>TRBD2|TRBV7-8|TRBJ2-1|few
CASSLFMREFPNEQFF
TGTGCCAGCAGCTTATTCATGCGGGAGTTCCCCAATGAGCAGTTCTTC
>NA|TRBV4-1|TRBJ2-2|NA
CASSQPGTQVRGELFF
TGCGCCAGCAGCCAGCCCGGGACGCAAGTAAGAGGGGAGCTGTTTTTT
>NA|TRBV28|TRBJ2-7|many
CASTPSGYPYEQYF
TGTGCCAGCACCCCGTCCGGTTACCCCTACGAGCAGTACTTC
>TRBD2|TRBV2|TRBJ2-7|many
CASRELAASSYEQYF
TGTGCCAGCAGGGAACTAGCGGCCAGCTCCTACGAGCAGTACTTC
>TRBD1|TRBV5-1|TRBJ2-5|many
CASRTRDSNNQETQYF
TGCGCCAGCAGGACACGGGACAGCAATAACCAAGAGACCCAGTACTTC
>NA|TRBV6-1|TRBJ2-6|few
CASSEAGGVAGANVLTF
TGTGCCAGCAGTGAAGCAGGAGGGGTAGCTGGGGCCAACGTCCTGACTTTC
>NA|TRBV7-8|TRBJ2-1|many
CASSPETHYNEQFF
TGTGCCAGCAGCCCAGAGACTCACTACAATGAGCAGTTCTTC
>NA|TRBV2|TRBJ1-4|NA
CASSEEGVGEKLFF
TGTGCCAGCAGTGAGGAGGGGGTCGGGGAAAAACTGTTTTTT
>NA|TRBV27|TRBJ1-2|NA
CASSLVGQLNYGYTF
TGTGCCAGCAGCTTAGTCGGACAGCTTAATTATGGCTACACCTTC
>TRBD2|TRBV7-8|TRBJ2-1|NA
CASSPEAGGLAQFF
TGTGCCAGCAGCCCCGAAGCGGGAGGGCTTGCACAGTTCTTC
>NA|TRBV28|TRBJ2-6|many
CASSPLGVGANVLTF
TGTGCCAGCAGTCCCCTGGGGGTTGGGGCCAACGTCCTGACTTTC
>TRBD1|TRBV19|TRBJ1-5|few
CASRSPGQLYSNQPQHF
TGTGCCAGTAGGAGTCCGGGACAGCTTTATAGCAATCAGCCCCAGCATTTT
>TRBD2|TRBV5-6|TRBJ2-1|NA
CASSRPRLADSYNEQFF
TGTGCCAGCAGCCGGCCGCGACTAGCGGACTCCTACAATGAGCAGTTCTTC
>NA|TRBV28|TRBJ2-5|many
CASTLRRFQETQYF
TGTGCCAGCACCCTTCGAAGGTTTCAAGAGACCCAGTACTTC
>NA|TRBV3-1|TRBJ2-3|many
CASSQGAGDLTDTQYF
TGTGCCAGCAGCCAAGGGGCAGGGGACTTGACAGATACGCAGTATTTT
>TRBD1|TRBV4-2|TRBJ1-6|NA
CASSQETGGVINSPLHF
TGTGCCAGCAGCCAAGAGACAGGGGGCGTAATTAATTCACCCCTCCACTTT
>TRBD2|TRBV20-1|TRBJ2-1|NA
CSARVLAGVVLGYNEQFF
TGCAGTGCTAGAGTTCTAGCGGGAGTGGTGTTAGGCTACAATGAGCAGTTCTTC
>NA|TRBV11-2|TRBJ2-2|NA
CASSFTGTGNTGELVF
TGTGCCAGCAGCTTTACTGGTACCGGCAACACCGGGGAGCTGGTTTTT
>TRBD2|TRBV6-1|TRBJ2-3|few
CASSELISGALRLDTQYF
TGTGCCAGCAGTGAACTCATTAGCGGGGCCCTTCGTTTGGATACGCAGTATTTT
>TRBD2|TRBV30|TRBJ2-3|NA
CAYTSGLEDTQYF
TGTGCCTACACTAGCGGCCTCGAGGATACGCAGTATTTT
>NA|TRBV6-2/TRBV6-3|TRBJ2-7|many
CASQLGGLISYEQYF
TGTGCCAGTCAACTCGGGGGACTGATCTCCTACGAGCAGTACTTC
>NA|TRBV6-1|TRBJ2-5|many
CASSEVRGAETQYF
TGTGCCAGCAGTGAGGTCAGGGGGGCAGAGACCCAGTACTTC
>NA|TRBV9|TRBJ2-2|NA
CASSVTWAVNTGELFF
TGTGCCAGCAGCGTAACGTGGGCAGTTAACACCGGGGAGCTGTTTTTT
>NA|TRBV6-1|TRBJ1-4|few
CASSYWQGANEKLFF
TGTGCCAGCAGTTATTGGCAGGGAGCTAATGAAAAACTGTTTTTT
>NA|TRBV19|TRBJ2-7|once
CASGTGVYEQYF
TGTGCCAGTGGTACGGGAGTCTACGAGCAGTACTTC
>TRBD2|TRBV28|TRBJ2-5|many
CASSPPIAGGFGTQYF
TGTGCCAGCAGCCCCCCCATAGCGGGAGGATTCGGGACCCAGTACTTC
>TRBD1|TRBV27|TRBJ2-2|NA
CASSQDRDRVFTGELFF
TGTGCCAGCAGTCAAGACCGGGACAGGGTGTTCACCGGGGAGCTGTTTTTT
>NA|TRBV12-3/TRBV12-4|TRBJ1-4|few
CASSSSTSEKLFF
TGTGCCAGCAGTTCCTCCACATCAGAAAAACTGTTTTTT
>NA|TRBV7-2|TRBJ1-2|few
CASSFFLDGNYGYTF
TGTGCCAGCAGCTTTTTCCTCGACGGTAACTATGGCTACACCTTC
>NA|TRBV7-2|TRBJ2-1|many
CASSLVPLRGGEQFF
TGTGCCAGCAGCTTAGTTCCGTTAAGGGGCGGGGAGCAGTTCTTC
>NA|TRBV27|TRBJ2-3|NA
CASRTRRGAQYF
TGTGCCAGCAGGACAAGGCGCGGGGCGCAGTATTTT
>TRBD1|TRBV12-3/TRBV12-4|TRBJ1-5|many
CASGKGKTGPSNQPQHF
TGTGCCAGCGGCAAGGGAAAGACAGGGCCTAGCAATCAGCCCCAGCATTTT
>TRBD1|TRBV4-3|TRBJ2-7|many
CASSPTGTGPYEQYF
TGTGCCAGCAGTCCAACCGGGACAGGGCCCTACGAGCAGTACTTC
>TRBD2|TRBV15|TRBJ2-1|few
CATSIRFGTSGRTQFF
TGTGCCACCAGCATTCGTTTCGGGACTAGCGGGAGGACGCAGTTCTTC
>TRBD1|TRBV28|TRBJ1-1|many
CASIQGAVRTEAFF
TGTGCCAGCATACAGGGGGCGGTGAGAACTGAAGCTTTCTTT
>NA|TRBV11-3|TRBJ2-1|many
CASSDVTGGGNEQFF
TGTGCCAGCAGCGATGTTACTGGGGGCGGGAATGAGCAGTTCTTC
>NA|TRBV7-9|TRBJ2-7|many
CASSWLSSSYEQYF
TGTGCCAGCAGCTGGCTATCAAGCTCCTACGAGCAGTACTTC
>TRBD2|TRBV2|TRBJ2-2|NA
CASSPASGTLGELFF
TGTGCCAGCAGTCCCGCTAGCGGGACTCTAGGGGAGCTGTTTTTT
>TRBD2|TRBV6-1|TRBJ2-7|NA
CASSTVAGGPANEQYF
TGTGCCAGCAGTACCGTAGCGGGAGGGCCGGCGAACGAGCAGTACTTC
>NA|TRBV30|TRBJ1-1|many
CAWSGIKAEAFF
TGTGCCTGGAGTGGGATTAAGGCCGAAGCTTTCTTT